The rows below give T cell receptor beta chains drawn from one sample of a study of blood T cell repertoires in COVID-19. TCRdb's copy holds only in-frame clones and misses some; the assay was immunoSEQ multiplex PCR. Of around 190,000 clones listed, around 89% are singletons. The sample comprised peripheral blood. These receptors came from a young man who had recovered from COVID-19. The CDR3 runs from the conserved cysteine through the conserved F or W. The D gene is left open where the match is weak. Rows give clone size only sometimes, using once, few, many, or a class for an expanded clone.

V: TRBV24-1; J: TRBJ2-1; size: once; D: TRBD2; DNA: TGTGCCACCAGTGAGCAGCGGGGTCACAATGAGCAGTTCTTC; CDR3: CATSEQRGHNEQFF
V: TRBV12-3/TRBV12-4; J: TRBJ1-2; size: NA; D: NA; DNA: TGTGCCAGCAGCCAAGGACAAAACTATGGCTACACCTTC; CDR3: CASSQGQNYGYTF
V: TRBV19; J: TRBJ2-3; size: NA; D: TRBD2; DNA: TGTGCCAGTAGCTCTCGGGGGGGGTTTACAGATACGCAGTATTTT; CDR3: CASSSRGGFTDTQYF
V: TRBV19; J: TRBJ1-5; size: NA; D: NA; DNA: TGTGCCAGTAGTATGGGGGCGGCCTCTGGGCCCCAGCATTTT; CDR3: CASSMGAASGPQHF
V: TRBV5-1; J: TRBJ1-2; size: NA; D: TRBD1; DNA: TGCGCCAGCAGAGATACCGGGACAGGGGACTATGGCTACACCTTC; CDR3: CASRDTGTGDYGYTF
V: TRBV28; J: TRBJ1-2; size: few; D: TRBD1; DNA: TGTGCCAGCAGTACCGGGGACAGAGGGCGGTATGGCTACACCTTC; CDR3: CASSTGDRGRYGYTF
V: TRBV6-5; J: TRBJ2-7; size: many; D: TRBD1; DNA: TGTGCCAGCAGTTCACCGGGACAGGGGTCGGACTACGAGCAGTACTTC; CDR3: CASSSPGQGSDYEQYF
V: TRBV19; J: TRBJ1-5; size: NA; D: NA; DNA: TGTGCCAGTTGGGAGGGTCGAGGCAATCAGCCCCAGCATTTT; CDR3: CASWEGRGNQPQHF
V: TRBV12-5; J: TRBJ1-1; size: NA; D: TRBD1; DNA: TGTGCTAGTGGTCAAAACAGGGGGCATGAAGCTTTCTTT; CDR3: CASGQNRGHEAFF
V: TRBV30; J: TRBJ1-5; size: NA; D: TRBD1; DNA: TGTGCCTGGAGTTCGACAGGGGGGTACCAGCCCCAGCATTTT; CDR3: CAWSSTGGYQPQHF
V: TRBV9; J: TRBJ2-7; size: NA; D: TRBD2; DNA: TGTGCCAGCAGCGCCGGTGGGACTAGCTTCCACGAGCAGTACTTC; CDR3: CASSAGGTSFHEQYF
V: TRBV5-4; J: TRBJ1-2; size: few; D: NA; DNA: TGTGCCAGCACCCCTTGGAGCCGGAATAACTATGGCTACACCTTC; CDR3: CASTPWSRNNYGYTF
V: TRBV5-1; J: TRBJ2-3; size: NA; D: NA; DNA: TGCGCCAGCAGCCCCTCTGAGCGGGGCACAGATACGCAGTATTTT; CDR3: CASSPSERGTDTQYF
V: TRBV5-8; J: TRBJ1-6; size: NA; D: NA; DNA: TGTGCCAGCAGCCAGGGAATCTCCTATAATTCACCCCTCCACTTT; CDR3: CASSQGISYNSPLHF
V: TRBV5-1; J: TRBJ1-1; size: NA; D: TRBD1; DNA: TGCGCCAGCAGCCGTATCGGACAGGGGGACACTGAAGCTTTCTTT; CDR3: CASSRIGQGDTEAFF
V: TRBV5-6; J: TRBJ2-3; size: NA; D: NA; DNA: TGTGCCAGCAGCCGCCGGGTCCAACTTAACACAGATACGCAGTATTTT; CDR3: CASSRRVQLNTDTQYF
V: TRBV5-6; J: TRBJ1-5; size: NA; D: NA; DNA: TGTGCCAGCAGCTTGGGAGGGCGCAGTAGCAATCAGCCCCAGCATTTT; CDR3: CASSLGGRSSNQPQHF
V: TRBV6-2/TRBV6-3; J: TRBJ2-3; size: NA; D: TRBD1; DNA: TGTGCCAGCAGTACCCGAAGGGGGCGGCCACCAACGCAGTATTTT; CDR3: CASSTRRGRPPTQYF
V: TRBV10-3; J: TRBJ2-7; size: NA; D: NA; DNA: TGTGCCATCAGTGACCAACAGGGGGGGGTCGGTGGCGAGCAGTACTTC; CDR3: CAISDQQGGVGGEQYF
V: TRBV6-2/TRBV6-3; J: TRBJ2-2; size: many; D: TRBD2; DNA: TGTGCCAGCAGTGTAGGACTAGCGGGAGAGACCGGGGAGCTGTTTTTT; CDR3: CASSVGLAGETGELFF
V: TRBV30; J: TRBJ2-5; size: NA; D: TRBD2; DNA: TGTGCCTGGGGCCAGCGGGAGAGGGAGACCCAGTACTTC; CDR3: CAWGQRERETQYF
V: TRBV2; J: TRBJ1-6; size: NA; D: NA; DNA: TGTGCCAGCAGGGCACCGGGTTATTCTTCACCCCTCCACTTT; CDR3: CASRAPGYSSPLHF
V: TRBV19; J: TRBJ2-3; size: NA; D: TRBD1; DNA: TGTGCCAGTAGTTCCCCCGCCGGGACAGGGCTTACAGATACGCAGTATTTT; CDR3: CASSSPAGTGLTDTQYF
V: TRBV6-2/TRBV6-3; J: TRBJ2-5; size: NA; D: TRBD2; DNA: TGTGCCAGCAGTTACGAAAAGGAAAGAACTAGCGGGAGATGGGAGACCCAGTACTTC; CDR3: CASSYEKERTSGRWETQYF
V: TRBV7-9; J: TRBJ1-1; size: NA; D: NA; DNA: TGTGCCAGCAGCTCACAGGGAATTGAGACTGAAGCTTTCTTT; CDR3: CASSSQGIETEAFF
V: TRBV30; J: TRBJ1-1; size: NA; D: NA; DNA: TGTGCCTGGAGTGTAGTGGCCGCAGGGCGGGCTTTCTTT; CDR3: CAWSVVAAGRAFF
V: TRBV11-2; J: TRBJ1-2; size: NA; D: TRBD1; DNA: TGTGCCAGCAGCTTAATCGGACAGGGAAGGTACGGCTATGGCTACACCTTC; CDR3: CASSLIGQGRYGYGYTF
V: TRBV18; J: TRBJ2-1; size: NA; D: NA; DNA: TGTGCCAGCTCACCCGCCCAGAACCCCTCGTGGAATGAGCAGTTCTTC; CDR3: CASSPAQNPSWNEQFF
V: TRBV6-6; J: TRBJ2-2; size: NA; D: NA; DNA: TGTGCCAGCAGTATAGACAGGAACACCGGGGAGCTGTTTTTT; CDR3: CASSIDRNTGELFF
V: TRBV19; J: TRBJ2-3; size: NA; D: TRBD1; DNA: TGTGCCAGTCGTGACAGGGGCGCCACAGATACGCAGTATTTT; CDR3: CASRDRGATDTQYF
V: TRBV7-9; J: TRBJ1-6; size: few; D: TRBD1; DNA: TGTGCCAGCAGCTTAAGGGACAGGGGGCATTCACCCCTCCACTTT; CDR3: CASSLRDRGHSPLHF
V: TRBV3-1/TRBV3-2; J: TRBJ2-7; size: NA; D: TRBD2; DNA: TGTGCCAGCAGCCAAGAGGGGGGGACTAGCTACGAGCAGTACTTC; CDR3: CASSQEGGTSYEQYF
V: TRBV6-5; J: TRBJ2-1; size: NA; D: NA; DNA: TGTGCCAGCAGCGTGATACACAGTAAGGACAATGAGCAGTTCTTC; CDR3: CASSVIHSKDNEQFF
V: TRBV5-6; J: TRBJ1-6; size: NA; D: NA; DNA: TGTGCCAGCAGCTTGGCCCGGCACAGCTCCTATAATTCACCCCTCCACTTT; CDR3: CASSLARHSSYNSPLHF
V: TRBV12-3/TRBV12-4; J: TRBJ1-2; size: NA; D: NA; DNA: TGTGCCAGCAGTCCTCAGGTGTCCTATGGCTACACCTTC; CDR3: CASSPQVSYGYTF
V: TRBV4-3; J: TRBJ2-3; size: NA; D: NA; DNA: TGCGCCAGCAGCCAAGATCTGGTACAGGGGGGGAGAGATACGCAGTATTTT; CDR3: CASSQDLVQGGRDTQYF
V: TRBV7-6; J: TRBJ1-2; size: NA; D: NA; DNA: TGTGCCAGCAGCTTAAGCGGCCTCCCCGGGACCTTC; CDR3: CASSLSGLPGTF
V: TRBV11-3; J: TRBJ2-1; size: NA; D: NA; DNA: TGTGCCAGCACCCCCCGGTATGAGCAGTTCTTC; CDR3: CASTPRYEQFF
V: TRBV7-2; J: TRBJ2-2; size: once; D: NA; DNA: TGTGCCAGCAGCCCCGGTGGCGGGGAGCTGTTTTTT; CDR3: CASSPGGGELFF
V: TRBV5-1; J: TRBJ1-1; size: NA; D: NA; DNA: TGCGCCAGAAAGCGGAAGGGTGAGAACACTGAAGCTTTCTTT; CDR3: CARKRKGENTEAFF
V: TRBV2; J: TRBJ2-1; size: few; D: NA; DNA: TGTGCCAGCAGTGAACTATACAATGAGCAGTTCTTC; CDR3: CASSELYNEQFF
V: TRBV5-1; J: TRBJ2-7; size: NA; D: TRBD2; DNA: TGCGCCAGCAGCCCTAGCGGGAGGAGCTACGAGCAGTACTTC; CDR3: CASSPSGRSYEQYF
V: TRBV10-2; J: TRBJ2-7; size: NA; D: NA; DNA: TGCGCCAGCGCCTTTGGTGGCCTGGAGCAGTACTTC; CDR3: CASAFGGLEQYF
V: TRBV27; J: TRBJ2-7; size: NA; D: NA; DNA: TGTGCCAGCAGTCAAAGGGGGGGGACCAGTACCTACGAGCAGTACTTC; CDR3: CASSQRGGTSTYEQYF
V: TRBV23-1; J: TRBJ1-2; size: NA; D: TRBD1; DNA: TGCGCCAGCTTCCGGGACAGGGGAGGCTACACCTTC; CDR3: CASFRDRGGYTF
V: TRBV19; J: TRBJ2-3; size: NA; D: TRBD2; DNA: TGTGCCAGTAGGGATCTAGCGGGAGTTGCAGATACGCAGTATTTT; CDR3: CASRDLAGVADTQYF
V: TRBV30; J: TRBJ1-6; size: NA; D: NA; DNA: TGTGCCTGGAGTGTGGCTACAGGGAATAATTCACCCCTCCACTTT; CDR3: CAWSVATGNNSPLHF
V: TRBV5-1; J: TRBJ2-7; size: NA; D: NA; DNA: TGCGCCAGCAGCTTGGGCGGGACAGTCTCCTACGAGCAGTACTTC; CDR3: CASSLGGTVSYEQYF
V: TRBV6-5; J: TRBJ2-1; size: NA; D: NA; DNA: TGTGCCAGCAGTCTACAGGTGCACTCCTACAATGAGCAGTTCTTC; CDR3: CASSLQVHSYNEQFF
V: TRBV18; J: TRBJ1-2; size: once; D: TRBD1; DNA: TGTGCCAGCTCACCAGCGGGACAGGGAGAGGGCTACACCTTC; CDR3: CASSPAGQGEGYTF
V: TRBV29-1; J: TRBJ2-3; size: NA; D: NA; DNA: TGCAGCGTGGGTACAGGATACAGCACAGATACGCAGTATTTT; CDR3: CSVGTGYSTDTQYF